The 15 T cell receptor beta chains in this list originate from one sample, sequenced in a study of T cells after yellow fever vaccination. TCRdb ran MiXCR on the 5' RACE reads and lists one entry per CDR3 protein. The table has 350,000 to 550,000 distinct CDR3 sequences, approximately 18% seen once; the top ten hold around 17%. The sample here was PBMCs, taken before the yellow fever booster vaccination. These receptor sequences come from a man in his late teens or twenties who received the YFV17D yellow fever vaccine.

This chain joins TRBV14 and TRBJ2-1; D might be TRBD2 (5 bases). V was cut by 0 bases and J by 7 bases, with 10 bases left in between. The CDR3 is 14 amino acids. Germline loops: CDR1 SGHDN, CDR2 FVKESK. In nucleotides, the CDR3 is TGTGCCAGCAGCCAAGATTTTTGGAGGAATGAGCAGTTCTTC. Translation: CASSQDFWRNEQFF.

V usage is TRBV4-1 and J usage is TRBJ2-5; a possible D gene is TRBD1 (6 bases). The CDR3 loop spans 15 amino acids. Germline CDR1 and CDR2: MGHRA and YSYEKL. V lost 3 bases and J 2 bases, leaving 13 bases between the germline ends. CDR3 protein: CASSQTRTVQETQYF. As DNA, the CDR3 is TGCGCCAGCAGCCAGACCCGGACAGTTCAAGAGACCCAGTACTTC.

The chain recombines TRBV9 with TRBJ2-2; D perhaps matches TRBD1 (6 bases). This CDR3 is 16 amino acids long. Germline V lookup: CDR1 SGDLS, CDR2 YYNGEE. Trimming shortened V by 4 bases and J by 2 bases, and 15 bases separated the two germline ends. CDR3 residues: CASSSRGQLNTGELFF. CDR3 coding DNA: TGTGCCAGCAGCTCACGTGGACAGCTTAACACCGGGGAGCTGTTTTTT. Using reference TRBV9 and TRBJ2-2 for the parts outside the CDR3, the full variable domain is DSGVTQTPKHLITATGQRVTLRCSPRSGDLSVYWYQQSLDQGLQFLIQYYNGEERAKGNILERFSAQQFPDLHSELNLSSLELGDSALYFCASSSRGQLNTGELFFGEGSRLTVL.

The J gene is TRBJ2-7, the V gene TRBV6-1, with D possibly TRBD1 on 5 matching bases. V lost 5 bases, J lost 0 bases, and 17 bases lay in between. The CDR3 spans 16 residues. Per germline, CDR1 MNHNS and CDR2 SASEGT. This CDR3 reads CASSTHRAGLSYEQYF. DNA of the CDR3: TGTGCCAGCAGTACCCACCGCGCAGGGCTCTCCTACGAGCAGTACTTC.

This chain joins TRBV27 and TRBJ1-5, with a possible D match to TRBD1 (6 bases). Looked up from germline, CDR1 is MNHEY and CDR2 is SMNVEV (reference sequence). V was trimmed by 8 bases and J by 1 base, leaving 12 bases between them. CDR3 size: 14 residues. The CDR3 region is CASASGQSNQPQHF. As DNA, the CDR3 is TGTGCCAGCGCCTCGGGACAAAGCAATCAGCCCCAGCATTTT.

This clonotype was detected a few times. This chain links TRBV4-3 with TRBJ1-3; D unclear. Trimming left V 1 base short and J 0 bases short, with 13 bases between. The CDR3 loop spans 17 amino acids. Germline CDR1 is LGHNA and CDR2 is YSLEER. The CDR3 protein is CASSQAGQVGSGNTIYF. The CDR3 DNA follows: TGCGCCAGCAGCCAAGCCGGCCAGGTGGGCTCTGGAAACACCATATATTTT.

This clonotype was seen a single time. The rearrangement joins TRBV5-6 to TRBJ2-3; D ambiguous. Germline V gives CDR1 SGHDT, CDR2 YYEEEE. The CDR3 is 14 residues long. V gave up 4 bases and J gave up 7 bases, with 16 bases separating them. The CDR3 nucleotides are TGTGCCAGCAGCCCCGACCGACTTCGAAATACGCAGTATTTT. It is translated as CASSPDRLRNTQYF.

This clonotype was counted only a few times. J is TRBJ1-2 and V is TRBV7-9; 7 bases line up with TRBD1. Germline-derived CDR1 and CDR2 are SEHNR and FQNEAQ (reference sequence). The CDR3 spans 15 residues. V lost 1 base and J lost 6; bases outside the gene matches: 8. The CDR3 nucleotides are TGTGCCAGCAGCTTAGTGGCGACCGGACAGGATGGCTACACCTTC. Translating it yields CASSLVATGQDGYTF.

There are a few counts of this clonotype. The rearrangement links TRBV10-3 to TRBJ2-1; either TRBD1 or TRBD2 may supply D (6 bases each). Between the trimmed V and J ends, which lost 4 bases and 6 bases, there was a span of 10 bases. The CDR3 covers 13 residues. Per germline, CDR1 ENHRY and CDR2 SYGVKD. The CDR3 region has the DNA TGTGCCATCAGTGGCGGGACACTCAATGAGCAGTTCTTC. Its protein product is CAISGGTLNEQFF.

V is TRBV4-1 and J is TRBJ2-5, with unresolved D. This CDR3 is built from 18 residues. Germline lookup yields CDR1 MGHRA and CDR2 YSYEKL. V dropped 0 bases and J dropped 5 bases, with 22 bases sitting between them. CDR3 amino acids: CASSQDGMESGARETQYF. CDR3 sequence (DNA): TGCGCCAGCAGCCAAGATGGGATGGAGTCAGGCGCCCGGGAGACCCAGTACTTC.

The chain combines TRBV27 with TRBJ2-1; D is perhaps TRBD1 (6 bases). V gave up 6 bases and J gave up 0 bases, with 12 bases separating them. The V gene's germline CDR1 is MNHEY and CDR2 SMNVEV (reference sequence). This CDR3 has 15 amino acids. The CDR3 DNA is TGTGCCAGCAGGACCGGGACAAACTCCTACAATGAGCAGTTCTTC. Its protein product is CASRTGTNSYNEQFF.

V gene TRBV19 combines with J gene TRBJ1-4; D remains ambiguous. Trimming pared 3 bases from V and 4 bases from J, leaving 12 bases between. CDR1 and CDR2 (germline): LNHDA, SQIVND (reference sequence). The length of the CDR3 is 15 residues. This CDR3 is CASSMLGGDNEKLFF. The CDR3 nucleotides read TGTGCCAGTAGTATGTTGGGCGGCGATAATGAAAAACTGTTTTTT.

The chain recombines TRBV5-1 with TRBJ2-7; D possibly matches TRBD1 or TRBD2 (6 bases each). Germline V gene data show CDR1 as SGHRS and CDR2 as YFSETQ. CDR3 length equals 16 residues. Trimming shortened V by 4 bases and J by 0 bases, and 17 bases separated the two germline ends. CDR3 in DNA: TGCGCCAGCAGCACTTCCGCGGGACATAGCTCCTACGAGCAGTACTTC. Amino acid sequence: CASSTSAGHSSYEQYF.

The V call is TRBV7-3, the J call TRBJ2-2, with D perhaps assigned TRBD1 or TRBD2 (5 bases each). The V gene lost 2 bases and the J gene lost 6 bases, with 10 bases spanning the gap. This CDR3 is 14 amino acids long. CDR1 SGHTA and CDR2 FQGTGA come from the germline V gene. The CDR3 loop is CASSLGGRPGELFF. The DNA of the CDR3 is TGTGCCAGCAGCTTAGGGGGACGGCCCGGGGAGCTGTTTTTT.

This clonotype was picked up a small number of times. The J gene is TRBJ2-2, the V gene TRBV5-5; a possible D gene is TRBD2 (7 bases). Trimming removed 5 bases from V and 3 bases from J, with 14 bases in between. Germline values: CDR1 SGHKS, CDR2 YYEKEE (reference sequence). The CDR3 length is 15 residues. The CDR3 region has the DNA TGTGCCAGCAGTATCGTAGGGGGGGACACCGGGGAGCTGTTTTTT. Translated: CASSIVGGDTGELFF.